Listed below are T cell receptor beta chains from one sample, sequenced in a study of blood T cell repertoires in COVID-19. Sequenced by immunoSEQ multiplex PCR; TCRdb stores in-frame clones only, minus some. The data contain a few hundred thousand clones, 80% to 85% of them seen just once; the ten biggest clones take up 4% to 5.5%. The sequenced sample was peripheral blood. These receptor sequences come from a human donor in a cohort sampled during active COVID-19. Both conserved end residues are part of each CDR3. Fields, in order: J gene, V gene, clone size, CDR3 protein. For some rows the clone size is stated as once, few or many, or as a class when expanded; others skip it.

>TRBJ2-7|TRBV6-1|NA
CASSDMWTGKFDEQYF
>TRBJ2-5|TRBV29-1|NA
CSVAGTVETQYF
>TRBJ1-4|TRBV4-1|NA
CASSQDRWGGRNEKLFF
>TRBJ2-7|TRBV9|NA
CPPPVEGGLAGFYEQYF
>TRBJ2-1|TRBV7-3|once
CASSLTGGRNEQFF
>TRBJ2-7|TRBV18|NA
CASSRGGGNLEQYF
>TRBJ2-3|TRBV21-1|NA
CASSKVAGDTDTQYF
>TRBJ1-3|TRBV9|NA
CASSVGTGGNTIYF
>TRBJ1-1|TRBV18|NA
CASSNGANTEAFF
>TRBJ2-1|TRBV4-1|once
CASSQGASGSLNNEQFF
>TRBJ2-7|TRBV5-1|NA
CASSLAGGGYEQYF
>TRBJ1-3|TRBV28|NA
CASSLGQGAWISGNTIYF
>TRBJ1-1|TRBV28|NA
CASSFWTGLSEAFF
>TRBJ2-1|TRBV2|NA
CASMGTSGRALQFF
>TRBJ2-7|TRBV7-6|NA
CASSSTVGGRPYEQYF
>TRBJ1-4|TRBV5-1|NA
CASSLAGGKEEKLFF
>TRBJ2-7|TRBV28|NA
CASSRDRQRNEQYF
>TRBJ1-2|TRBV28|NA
CASRQPLRGKANYGYTF
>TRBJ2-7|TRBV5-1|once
CASSVQVWDEQYF
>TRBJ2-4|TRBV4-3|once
CASSQVLSGGAKNIQYF
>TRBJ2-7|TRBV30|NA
CAWSRASGEQYF
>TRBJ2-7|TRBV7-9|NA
CASSFLITGSSSYEQYF
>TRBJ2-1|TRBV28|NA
CASRGTGRLEQFF
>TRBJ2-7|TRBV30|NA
CAWSADSLYEQYF
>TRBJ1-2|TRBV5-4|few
CASSPPGQGDRGYTF
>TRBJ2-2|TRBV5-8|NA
CASRSGQGNTGELFF
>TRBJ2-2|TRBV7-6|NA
CASSLRGGTSGRKTGELFF